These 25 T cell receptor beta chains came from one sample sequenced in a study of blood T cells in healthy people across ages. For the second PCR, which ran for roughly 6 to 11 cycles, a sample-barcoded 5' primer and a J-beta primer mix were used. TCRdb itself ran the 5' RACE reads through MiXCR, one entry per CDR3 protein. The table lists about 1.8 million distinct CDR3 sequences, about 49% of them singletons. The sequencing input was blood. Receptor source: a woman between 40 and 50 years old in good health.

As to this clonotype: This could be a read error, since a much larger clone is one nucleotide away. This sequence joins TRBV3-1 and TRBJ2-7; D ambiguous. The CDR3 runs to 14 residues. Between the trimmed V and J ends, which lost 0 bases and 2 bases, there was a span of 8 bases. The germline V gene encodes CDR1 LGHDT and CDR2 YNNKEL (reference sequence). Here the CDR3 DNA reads TGTGCCAGCAGCCAAGATGGCTCGCCCTACGAGCAGTACTTC. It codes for CASSQDGSPYEQYF.

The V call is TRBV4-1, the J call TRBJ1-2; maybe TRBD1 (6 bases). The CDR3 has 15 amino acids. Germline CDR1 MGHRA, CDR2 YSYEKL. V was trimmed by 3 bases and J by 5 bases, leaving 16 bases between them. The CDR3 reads CASSHIIDRQYGYTF. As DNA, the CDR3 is TGCGCCAGCAGCCATATAATCGACAGGCAGTATGGCTACACCTTC.

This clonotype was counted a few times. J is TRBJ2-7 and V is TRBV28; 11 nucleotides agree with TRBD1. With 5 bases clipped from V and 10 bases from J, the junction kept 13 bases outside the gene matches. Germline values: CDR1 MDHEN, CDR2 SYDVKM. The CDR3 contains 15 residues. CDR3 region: CASSLLDRGRNRQYF. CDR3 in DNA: TGTGCCAGCAGTCTCCTGGACAGGGGGCGAAACCGCCAGTACTTC.

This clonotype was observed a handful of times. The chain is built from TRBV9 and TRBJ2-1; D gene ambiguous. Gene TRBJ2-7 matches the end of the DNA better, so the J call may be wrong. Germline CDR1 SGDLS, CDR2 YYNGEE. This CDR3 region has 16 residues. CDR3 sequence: CASSVVPTASYNEQYF. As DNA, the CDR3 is TGTGCCAGCAGCGTAGTTCCCACCGCCTCCTACAATGAGCAGTACTTC.

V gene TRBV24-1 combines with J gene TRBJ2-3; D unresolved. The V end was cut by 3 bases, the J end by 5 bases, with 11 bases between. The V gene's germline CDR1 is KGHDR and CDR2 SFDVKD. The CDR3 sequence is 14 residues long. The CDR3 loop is CATSDPLNGDTQYF. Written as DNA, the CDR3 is TGTGCCACCAGTGATCCCTTGAATGGAGATACGCAGTATTTT.

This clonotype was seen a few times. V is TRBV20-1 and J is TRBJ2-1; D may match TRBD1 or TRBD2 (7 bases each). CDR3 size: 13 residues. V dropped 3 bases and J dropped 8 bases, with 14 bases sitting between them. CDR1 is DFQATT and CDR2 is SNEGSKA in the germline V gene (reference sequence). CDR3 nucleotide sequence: TGCAGTGCTAGCCCGACAGGGAGGGATGAGCAGTTCTTC. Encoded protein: CSASPTGRDEQFF.

The CDR3 sequence: CASTLPTGPHAEAFF. CDR3 bases: TGTGCCAGCACCCTCCCGACCGGACCTCACGCTGAAGCTTTCTTT. The rearrangement links TRBV6-6 to TRBJ1-1, with D uncertain. The length of the CDR3 is 15 residues. The V gene's germline CDR1 is MNHNY and CDR2 SVGAGI (reference sequence). V lost 7 bases and J 6 bases, leaving 21 bases between the germline ends.

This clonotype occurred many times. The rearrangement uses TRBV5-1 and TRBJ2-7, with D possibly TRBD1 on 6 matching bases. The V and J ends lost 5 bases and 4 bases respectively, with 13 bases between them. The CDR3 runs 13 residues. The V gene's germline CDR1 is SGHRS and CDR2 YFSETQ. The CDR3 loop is CASRLTGTYEQYF. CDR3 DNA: TGCGCCAGCAGGCTAACAGGGACGTACGAGCAGTACTTC.

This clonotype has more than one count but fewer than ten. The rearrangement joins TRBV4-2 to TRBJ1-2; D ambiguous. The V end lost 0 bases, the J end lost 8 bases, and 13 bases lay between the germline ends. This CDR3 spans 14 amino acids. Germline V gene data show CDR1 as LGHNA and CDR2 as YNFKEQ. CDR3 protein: CASSQDGGALGYTF. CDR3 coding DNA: TGTGCCAGCAGCCAAGATGGAGGAGCCTTGGGCTACACCTTC.

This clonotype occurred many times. CDR3 coding DNA: TGTGCCAGCAGTCCCGCCCGATACGAGCAGTACTTC. Translating it yields CASSPARYEQYF. The chain combines TRBV12-3 or TRBV12-4 with TRBJ2-7; D is unclear. This CDR3 comprises 12 residues. Trimming removed 5 bases at V and 4 bases at J, with 9 bases between.

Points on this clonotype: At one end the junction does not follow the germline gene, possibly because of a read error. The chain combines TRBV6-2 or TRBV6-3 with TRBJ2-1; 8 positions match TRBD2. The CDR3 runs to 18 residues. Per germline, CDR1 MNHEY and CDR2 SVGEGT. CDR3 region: CASSYLGSGEVIQDEQFF. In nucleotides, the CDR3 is TGTGCCAGCAGTTACTTGGGTAGCGGGGAAGTAATCCAGGATGAGCAGTTCTTT.

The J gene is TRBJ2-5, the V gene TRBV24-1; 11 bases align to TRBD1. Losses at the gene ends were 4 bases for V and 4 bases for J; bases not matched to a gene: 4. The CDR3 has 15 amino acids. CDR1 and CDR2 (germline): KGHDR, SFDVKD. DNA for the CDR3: TGTGCCACCAGTGACCGGACAGGGGGCCGAGAGACCCAGTACTTC. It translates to CATSDRTGGRETQYF.

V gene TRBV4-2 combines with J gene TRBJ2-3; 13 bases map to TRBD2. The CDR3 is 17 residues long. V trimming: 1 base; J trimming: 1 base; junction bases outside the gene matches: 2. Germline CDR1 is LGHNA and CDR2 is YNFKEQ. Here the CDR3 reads CASSQATSGGRTDTQYF. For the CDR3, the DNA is TGTGCCAGCAGCCAAGCGACTAGCGGGGGGCGCACAGATACGCAGTATTTT.

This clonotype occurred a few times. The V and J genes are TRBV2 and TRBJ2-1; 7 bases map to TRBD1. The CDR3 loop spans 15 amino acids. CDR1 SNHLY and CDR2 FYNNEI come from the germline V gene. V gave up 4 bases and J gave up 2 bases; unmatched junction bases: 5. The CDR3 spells CASSVRGGPYNEQFF. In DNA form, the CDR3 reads TGTGCCAGCAGTGTACGAGGGGGCCCCTACAATGAGCAGTTCTTC.

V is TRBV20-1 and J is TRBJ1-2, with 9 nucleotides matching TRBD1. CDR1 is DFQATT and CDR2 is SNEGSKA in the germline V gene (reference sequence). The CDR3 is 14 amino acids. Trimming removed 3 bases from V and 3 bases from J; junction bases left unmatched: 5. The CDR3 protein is CSARGQGDHYGYTF. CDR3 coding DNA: TGCAGTGCTAGGGGACAGGGTGATCACTATGGCTACACCTTC.

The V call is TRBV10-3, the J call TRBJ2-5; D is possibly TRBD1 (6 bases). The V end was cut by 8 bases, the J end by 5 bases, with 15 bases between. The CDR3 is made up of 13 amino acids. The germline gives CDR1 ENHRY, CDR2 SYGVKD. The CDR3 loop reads CAIQGYGQETQYF. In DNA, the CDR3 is TGTGCCATCCAGGGGTACGGGCAGGAGACCCAGTACTTC.

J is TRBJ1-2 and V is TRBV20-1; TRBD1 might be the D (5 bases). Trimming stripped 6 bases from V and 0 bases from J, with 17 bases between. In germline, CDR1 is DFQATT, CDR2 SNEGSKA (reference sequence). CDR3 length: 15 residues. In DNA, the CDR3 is TGCAGTGCCGCATCCCGGGACCGATCTAACTATGGCTACACCTTC. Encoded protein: CSAASRDRSNYGYTF.

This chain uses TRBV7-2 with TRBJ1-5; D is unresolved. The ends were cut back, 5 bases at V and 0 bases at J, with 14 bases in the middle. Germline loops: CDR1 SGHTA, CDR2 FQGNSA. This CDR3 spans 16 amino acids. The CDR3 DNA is TGTGCCAGCAGCCCCGCGGCCCAATATAGCAATCAGCCCCAGCATTTT. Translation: CASSPAAQYSNQPQHF.

CDR3 amino acids: CASSPSISGAEAFF. The CDR3 DNA is TGTGCCAGCTCACCTTCGATTTCGGGCGCTGAAGCTTTCTTT. This chain links TRBV18 with TRBJ1-1; D is uncertain. The CDR3 loop spans 14 amino acids. CDR1 is KGHSH and CDR2 is LQKENI in the germline V gene. Trimming shortened V by 3 bases and J by 6 bases, and 14 bases separated the two germline ends.

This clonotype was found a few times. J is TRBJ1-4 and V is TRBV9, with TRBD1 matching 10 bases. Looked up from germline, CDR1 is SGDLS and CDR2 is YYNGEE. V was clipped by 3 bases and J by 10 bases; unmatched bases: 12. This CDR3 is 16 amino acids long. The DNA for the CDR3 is TGTGCCAGCAGCGGGGGGACAGGGGTACCCGGAGGAAAACTGTTTTTT. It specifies CASSGGTGVPGGKLFF.

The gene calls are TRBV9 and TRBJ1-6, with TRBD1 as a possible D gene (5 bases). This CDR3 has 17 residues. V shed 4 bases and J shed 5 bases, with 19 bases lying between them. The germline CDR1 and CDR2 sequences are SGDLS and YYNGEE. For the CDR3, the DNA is TGTGCCAGCAGCCCAAGTTCCGGGACGGTGAATAATTCACCCCTCCACTTT. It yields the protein CASSPSSGTVNNSPLHF.

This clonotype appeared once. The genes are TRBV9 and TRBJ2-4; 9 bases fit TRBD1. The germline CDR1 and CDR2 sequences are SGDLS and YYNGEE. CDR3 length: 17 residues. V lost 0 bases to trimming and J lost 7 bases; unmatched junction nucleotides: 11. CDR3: CASSVGGTGSLTNIQYF. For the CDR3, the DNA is TGTGCCAGCAGCGTAGGAGGGACAGGGTCCTTAACGAACATTCAGTACTTC.

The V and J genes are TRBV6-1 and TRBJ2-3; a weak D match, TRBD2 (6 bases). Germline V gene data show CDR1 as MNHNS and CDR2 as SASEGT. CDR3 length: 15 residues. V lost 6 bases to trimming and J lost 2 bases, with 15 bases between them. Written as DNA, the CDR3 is TGTGCCAGCAGCGCCCGGGGGTCTAACACAGATACGCAGTATTTT. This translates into CASSARGSNTDTQYF.

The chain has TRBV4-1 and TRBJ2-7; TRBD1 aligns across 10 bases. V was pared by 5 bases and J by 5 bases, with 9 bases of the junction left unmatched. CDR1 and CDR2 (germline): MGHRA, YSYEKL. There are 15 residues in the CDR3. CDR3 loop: CASSAQTGGAHEQYF. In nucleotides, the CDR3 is TGCGCCAGCAGCGCCCAGACAGGGGGCGCCCACGAGCAGTACTTC.

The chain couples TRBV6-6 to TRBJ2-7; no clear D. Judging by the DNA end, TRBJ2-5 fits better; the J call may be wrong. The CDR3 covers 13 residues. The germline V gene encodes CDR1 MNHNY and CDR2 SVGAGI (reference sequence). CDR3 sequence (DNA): TGTGCCAGCAGTGGACCCGTGGTAGAGACCCAGTACTTC. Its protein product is CASSGPVVETQYF.